Listed below are T cell receptor beta chains from one sample, sequenced in a study of Ad26.COV2.S vaccination and SARS-CoV-2 variants. Repertoires were generated with immunoSEQ multiplex PCR, while TCRdb's copy carries only in-frame clones and drops some. The data hold around 450,000 clones, with approximately 92% observed a single time. The sequencing used peripheral blood, collected in a trial of Ad26.COV2.S vaccine versus placebo. These receptors were collected from a person between 18 and 60 years old who received the Ad26.COV2.S COVID-19 vaccine or a placebo. The CDR3 runs from the conserved cysteine through the conserved F or W. Fields, in order: V gene, D gene, J gene, clone size, CDR3 DNA, CDR3 protein. The D gene is left open where the match is weak. Some rows mark clone size as missing; the rest say once, few, many or name a class of expanded clone.

TRBV7-2,.,TRBJ2-7,.,TGTGCCAGCAGCTTAGGATATAGCGACAGGATCTCCTACGAGCAGTACTTC,CASSLGYSDRISYEQYF
TRBV7-2,.,TRBJ1-5,.,TGTGCCAGCAGCCTACTTGGGACGGGCGGGGGGCCCCAGCATTTT,CASSLLGTGGGPQHF
TRBV18,.,TRBJ2-5,.,TGTGCCAGCTCACCAAACTCCGGGGTCGGAGGGCAAGAGACCCAGTACTTC,CASSPNSGVGGQETQYF
TRBV3-1/TRBV3-2,TRBD1,TRBJ1-2,.,TGTGCCAGCAGCCGGGACAGGGGATATCAGAATGGCTACACCTTC,CASSRDRGYQNGYTF
TRBV5-6,TRBD1,TRBJ1-1,once,TGTGCCAGCACTTCCCGGGACAGGGGTCTGGCTTTCTTT,CASTSRDRGLAFF
TRBV30,.,TRBJ2-7,.,TGTGCCTGGAGGGACCATGGTGAGCAGTACTTC,CAWRDHGEQYF
TRBV6-2/TRBV6-3,TRBD1,TRBJ1-3,few,TGTGCCAGCAGCCCGGACAGGGCCTCTGGAAACACCATATATTTT,CASSPDRASGNTIYF
TRBV12-3/TRBV12-4,.,TRBJ1-1,.,TGTGCCAGCAGTCCTCAGGGCCTGGCTGAAGCTTTCTTT,CASSPQGLAEAFF
TRBV5-6,.,TRBJ1-5,.,TGTGCCAGCAGCTTGTGGGGGGAACTATGGCAGCCCCAGCATTTT,CASSLWGELWQPQHF
TRBV6-1,.,TRBJ2-2,many,TGTGCCAGCAGTGAAGTGGTGGACGACACCGGGGAGCTGTTTTTT,CASSEVVDDTGELFF
TRBV10-3,TRBD2,TRBJ2-1,once,TGTGCCATCAGCCATGGAGCGGGGGGGTCCTACAATGAGCAGTTCTTC,CAISHGAGGSYNEQFF